The rows below give T cell receptor beta chains drawn from one sample of a study of cytomegalovirus exposure and HLA in healthy donors. Clones were sequenced by immunoSEQ multiplex PCR, and TCRdb holds only the in-frame ones, with some missing. The profile shows approximately 190,000 clones, roughly 80% of them singletons. Sequencing used PBMCs. The receptors were gathered from a man in his forties in good health and CMV-seropositive. Both conserved end residues are part of each CDR3. D genes are given only for firm matches. Part of the rows lack a size; the others show once, few, many or a class for expanded clones.

>TRBV7-8|NA|TRBD1|TRBJ1-2
TGTGCCAGCAGCTCCGTCGGGACAGGGTTAGATGGCTACACCTTC
CASSSVGTGLDGYTF
>TRBV10-3|NA|TRBD1|TRBJ2-7
TGTGCCATCAGCCCCGACAGGGGCCACGAGCAGTACTTC
CAISPDRGHEQYF
>TRBV6-6|few|NA|TRBJ1-2
TGTGCCAGCAGTTACTCTGGGGGCCCAAACAACTATGGCTACACCTTC
CASSYSGGPNNYGYTF
>TRBV25-1|NA|NA|TRBJ1-2
TGTGCCAGCAGTGTCGGACAGATCTATGGCTACACCTTC
CASSVGQIYGYTF
>TRBV28|NA|TRBD1|TRBJ2-3
TGTGCCAGCAGTTTTAGGGGGTGGGACAGGAACCACGATACGCAGTATTTT
CASSFRGWDRNHDTQYF
>TRBV28|NA|NA|TRBJ2-7
TGTGCCAGCAGCTACACCGACAGACCCTACGAGCAGTACTTC
CASSYTDRPYEQYF
>TRBV4-3|NA|TRBD1|TRBJ1-5
TGCGCCAGCAGCCAAGGCCGGGACAGAAATCAGCCCCAGCATTTT
CASSQGRDRNQPQHF
>TRBV7-2|NA|NA|TRBJ2-1
TGTGCCAGCAGGCCTGACTCTGGTGAGCAGTTCTTC
CASRPDSGEQFF
>TRBV5-1|NA|NA|TRBJ2-2
TGCGCCAGCAGCGGTGGACAGACCGGGGAGCTGTTTTTT
CASSGGQTGELFF
>TRBV6-5|NA|NA|TRBJ1-5
TGTGCCAGCAGTTATCAGACAGACAATCAGCCCCAGCATTTT
CASSYQTDNQPQHF
>TRBV14|NA|NA|TRBJ1-2
TGTGCCAGCAGCCAAGAGGCAGTGGGCTACACCTTC
CASSQEAVGYTF
>TRBV28|few|TRBD1|TRBJ2-7
TGTGCCAGCAGTCCCCCAGGGGCAGGGGGTTACTACGAGCAGTACTTC
CASSPPGAGGYYEQYF
>TRBV6-5|NA|NA|TRBJ2-5
TGTGCCAGCAGCTTAACAGGTGAAGAGACCCAGTACTTC
CASSLTGEETQYF
>TRBV28|NA|TRBD2|TRBJ2-1
TGTGCCAGCAGTTTTGCAAGACTAGCGGGGAACAATGAGCAGTTCTTC
CASSFARLAGNNEQFF
>TRBV7-9|NA|NA|TRBJ2-1
TGTGCCAGCAGCTATATTAGTACGCGTTTTAATGAGCAGTTCTTC
CASSYISTRFNEQFF
>TRBV30|NA|TRBD1|TRBJ2-1
TGTGCCTGGGACAGGGCCCTGAACAATGAGCAGTTCTTC
CAWDRALNNEQFF
>TRBV10-2|few|NA|TRBJ2-1
TGCGCCAGCTCGTCGATCACCATTTCGAGCGAGCAGTTCTTC
CASSSITISSEQFF
>TRBV2|few|NA|TRBJ2-7
TGTGCCAGCAGTGCGACAGAGAGCTCCTACGAGCAGTACTTC
CASSATESSYEQYF
>TRBV7-3|NA|TRBD1|TRBJ1-1
TGTGCCAGCAGCTTAACAGTCGAGGCAGGGGGGAACACTGAAGCTTTCTTT
CASSLTVEAGGNTEAFF
>TRBV9|few|TRBD1|TRBJ1-1
TGTGCCAGCAGCGACCGACAGGGCTTGAACACTGAAGCTTTCTTT
CASSDRQGLNTEAFF
>TRBV10-3|NA|TRBD2|TRBJ2-7
TGTGCCATCAGTGAACGGGGGGGCGCGATCGACGAGCAGTACTTC
CAISERGGAIDEQYF
>TRBV10-3|NA|NA|TRBJ2-2
TGTGCCATCAGTGACAACACAAAGAACACCGGGGAGCTGTTTTTT
CAISDNTKNTGELFF
>TRBV4-3|NA|NA|TRBJ1-2
TGCGCCAGCAGCCAAGGAGGTTCTATGCCTAACTATGGCTACACCTTC
CASSQGGSMPNYGYTF
>TRBV28|NA|NA|TRBJ2-3
TGTGCCAGCAGTATCCGCTCGACAAAACCAGATACGCAGTATTTT
CASSIRSTKPDTQYF
>TRBV7-8|NA|NA|TRBJ2-7
TGTGCCAGCAAGTCGGGGGGCGTCGACGAGCAGTACTTC
CASKSGGVDEQYF
>TRBV6-1|NA|NA|TRBJ1-1
TGTGCCAGTTCGACTGAAGCTTTCTTT
CASSTEAFF
>TRBV10-3|NA|TRBD1|TRBJ1-2
TGTGCCATCACCTCAAGAGACAGGGGCAACTATGGCTACACCTTC
CAITSRDRGNYGYTF
>TRBV7-8|NA|NA|TRBJ2-3
TGTGCCAGCAGCCTGCTTTTATCGGGCACAGATACGCAGTATTTT
CASSLLLSGTDTQYF
>TRBV7-2|NA|TRBD2|TRBJ2-7
TGTGCCAGCAGCGATCGGACTAGCGGATCCTACGAGCAGTACTTC
CASSDRTSGSYEQYF
>TRBV7-3|NA|TRBD2|TRBJ2-3
TGTGCCAGCAGCTCTGGGACTAGCGGGGGACCAAGTGCAGATACGCAGTATTTT
CASSSGTSGGPSADTQYF
>TRBV14|NA|NA|TRBJ1-3
TGTGCCAGCAGCCAAGGAGGGGGATTTTGGGGAAACACCATATATTTT
CASSQGGGFWGNTIYF
>TRBV2|NA|NA|TRBJ2-7
TGTGCCAGCATAGAGGGAAACTACTACGAGCAGTACTTC
CASIEGNYYEQYF
>TRBV4-3|few|TRBD1|TRBJ2-5
TGCGCCAGCAGCCGCCTGACAGGGGAGGATGAGACCCAGTACTTC
CASSRLTGEDETQYF
>TRBV7-3|NA|NA|TRBJ2-4
TGTGCCAGCAGCTTAAGGGGCGGCTTAGGGCATGGAAGCATTCAGTACTTC
CASSLRGGLGHGSIQYF
>TRBV2|few|NA|TRBJ2-7
TGTGCCAGCGGAATTACCCTCTCTGACAGGACCTACGAGCAGTACTTC
CASGITLSDRTYEQYF
>TRBV6-1|NA|NA|TRBJ2-1
TGTGCCAGCAGTGAACGGCAGGGGGGTCAACGTGAGCAGTTCTTC
CASSERQGGQREQFF
>TRBV4-3|once|NA|TRBJ1-2
TGCGCCAGCAGCCAAGACTCGCACCGGGGTGGCTACACCTTC
CASSQDSHRGGYTF
>TRBV9|NA|NA|TRBJ1-1
TGTGCCAGCAGTTCGGGGGGGCTAAGGACTTTCTTT
CASSSGGLRTFF
>TRBV15|NA|NA|TRBJ1-4
TGTGCCACCAGCAGAGTCAGGGTGACGGAAAAACTGTTTTTT
CATSRVRVTEKLFF
>TRBV9|NA|TRBD2|TRBJ2-2
TGTGCCAGCAGCGGTCCGGGACTAGCGGGGGCAAGGCGGACCGGGGAGCTGTTTTTT
CASSGPGLAGARRTGELFF
>TRBV29-1|NA|NA|TRBJ2-7
TGCAGCGTAACCCGACAGGGACTCTACGAGCAGTACTTC
CSVTRQGLYEQYF
>TRBV7-6|NA|TRBD2|TRBJ2-1
TGTGCCAGCAGCTTACTAGCGGGGGGCGGTGAGCAGTTCTTC
CASSLLAGGGEQFF
>TRBV10-3|NA|NA|TRBJ2-2
TGTGCCATCAGTGGCCTCTCAGGGGCCACCGGGGAGCTGTTTTTT
CAISGLSGATGELFF
>TRBV6-4|NA|TRBD1|TRBJ2-6
TGTGCCAGTTCCCTCGGGACAGGAGGCTCTGGGGCCAACGTCCTGACTTTC
CASSLGTGGSGANVLTF
>TRBV19|NA|TRBD1|TRBJ1-1
TGTGCCAGTAGTATCAAAACAGGGGGCACTGAAGCTTTCTTT
CASSIKTGGTEAFF
>TRBV5-1|NA|TRBD2|TRBJ2-7
TGCGCCAGCAGCTTGGCTGTCGGCGGGGGGCCAATCGAGCAGTACTTC
CASSLAVGGGPIEQYF
>TRBV5-1|NA|TRBD2|TRBJ2-7
TGCGCCAGCAGCCCACCTAGCGGGGGGGCCTACGAGCAGTACTTC
CASSPPSGGAYEQYF
>TRBV4-3|NA|TRBD1|TRBJ2-7
TGCGCCAGCAGCCAAGGAAGGGGGCCGAGCGAGCAGTACTTC
CASSQGRGPSEQYF
>TRBV27|NA|NA|TRBJ2-7
TGTGCCAGCAGTCTCCCGGGACACCGACGGAACGAGCAGTACTTC
CASSLPGHRRNEQYF
>TRBV5-6|NA|NA|TRBJ1-3
TGTGCCACCAACAAACAGGGAAACACCATATATTTT
CATNKQGNTIYF
>TRBV7-9|NA|TRBD1|TRBJ1-1
TGTTCCAGCAGCTTAGGTCGGACAGGGGGTAACACTGAAGCTTTCTTT
CSSSLGRTGGNTEAFF
>TRBV7-8|few|NA|TRBJ2-2
TGTGCCAGCAGCTTTGGAGGCGGGGAGCTGTTTTTT
CASSFGGGELFF
>TRBV9|NA|NA|TRBJ1-1
TGTGCCAGCAGCGTAGAGGGGTCAGTGAACACTGAAGCTTTCTTT
CASSVEGSVNTEAFF
>TRBV27|NA|NA|TRBJ2-3
TGTGCCAGCAGTCGACTAGAACGCTCGGATACGCAGTATTTT
CASSRLERSDTQYF
>TRBV30|few|TRBD2|TRBJ2-3
TGTGCCTGGACCCGCACCGGGACTAGCGGGGTAGCAGATACGCAGTATTTT
CAWTRTGTSGVADTQYF